This T cell receptor (beta chain) appears in the sequencing data of a study of T cell repertoires in cytomegalovirus infection. Across the study: Matching HLA type, along with CMV infection, was indicated by public TCR beta signatures. Study-wide results and limits: Clonotype analysis showed dominance of the ex vivo response by HLA-C-restricted CMV-specific TCR beta clonotypes. Pooled public TCR beta family frequency picked out CMV carriers with the relevant HLA.

This clonotype occurred a few times. Its antigen is unidentified. Each CDR3 protein is one row after TCRdb ran MiXCR on the reads. The table has 560,000 or so distinct CDR3 sequences, approximately 15% seen once. Trimming took off 0 bases at V and 2 bases at J, with 9 bases between the two ends. Germline CDR1 reads GTSNPN; CDR2 reads SVGIG (reference sequence). The CDR3 is made up of 14 amino acids. This receptor was taken from a human donor in good health (CMV status not recorded). Some clones in this sample may be carry-over from other donors' samples. The sample taken for sequencing was CD8+ T cells from PBMCs. The V and J genes are TRBV30 and TRBJ2-3; no reliable D call. CDR3 residues: CAWSVGGFTDTQYF. DNA of the CDR3: TGTGCCTGGAGTGTAGGCGGTTTCACAGATACGCAGTATTTT.